This TCR beta chain was identified during a study of cytomegalovirus exposure and HLA in healthy donors. Germline V gene data show CDR1 as LNHDA and CDR2 as SQIVND (reference sequence). V shed 6 bases, J shed 0 bases, and the junction held 7 bases outside the gene matches. There are 16 residues in the CDR3. It was with 60 Vbeta and 13 Jbeta primers that the PCR ran. Some clones are missing from TCRdb's copy, which holds only in-frame ones; the method was immunoSEQ multiplex PCR. The data contain around 200,000 clones, roughly 60% of them seen just once; the ten biggest clones take up around 3.2%. This clonotype was obtained from a man between 35 and 55 years old in good health and CMV-seronegative. Sequences were obtained from PBMCs. V is TRBV19 and J is TRBJ1-2, with 10 bases fitting TRBD1. The CDR3 coding sequence is TGTGCCAGTAGGGGGGGGGACAGGGGACCTAACTATGGCTACACCTTC. It encodes CASRGGDRGPNYGYTF.